This is a list of T cell receptor beta chains from one sample in a study of cytomegalovirus exposure and HLA in healthy donors. Here immunoSEQ multiplex PCR was the method, and the copy in TCRdb shows in-frame clones only, minus some. The sample contains some 120,000 clones, more than 70% of which appear only once. Sequencing was performed on PBMCs. The receptor set was obtained from a young man in good health and CMV-seronegative. CDR3s include the opening cysteine and the closing phenylalanine or tryptophan. Fields, in order: V gene, D gene, J gene, clone size, CDR3 DNA, CDR3 protein. A D gene is named only where the DNA matches it firmly. The size field is filled for only some rows; it gives once, few, many or a size class.

TRBV11-3	NA	TRBJ2-1	once	TGTGCCAGCGGTAGCGGCTCCTACAATGAGCAGTTCTTC	CASGSGSYNEQFF
TRBV7-2	TRBD1	TRBJ2-5	few	TGTGCCAGCAGCTTATGGGTCAGGGGGCCAGGGACCCAGTACTTC	CASSLWVRGPGTQYF
TRBV7-2	TRBD1	TRBJ1-1	NA	TGTGCCAGCAGCTTAGGTCCGAGCAGGGGGCGTCCTGAAGCTTTCTTT	CASSLGPSRGRPEAFF
TRBV9	TRBD1	TRBJ1-4	NA	TGTGCCAGCAGCGTAGAAGACAGGGCTAATGAAAAACTGTTTTTT	CASSVEDRANEKLFF
TRBV9	TRBD2	TRBJ2-1	NA	TGTGCCAGCAGCCCCGGGACTAGCGGGATTCTCTACAATGAGCAGTTCTTC	CASSPGTSGILYNEQFF
TRBV10-3	TRBD1	TRBJ1-4	NA	TGTGCCATCAGAGGGGACAGTTCCGTTGAAAAACTGTTTTTT	CAIRGDSSVEKLFF
TRBV6-1	NA	TRBJ2-1	NA	TGTGCCAGCAGACAAGACATTTACGATGAGCAGTTCTTC	CASRQDIYDEQFF
TRBV27	TRBD1	TRBJ2-1	NA	TGTGCCAGCAGTTCTTCCCAGGGGGTCGGCTCCTACAATGAGCAGTTCTTC	CASSSSQGVGSYNEQFF
TRBV6-5	NA	TRBJ1-2	few	TGTGCCAGCAGCTCGACAGGCTACTATGGCTACACCTTC	CASSSTGYYGYTF
TRBV19	NA	TRBJ2-5	NA	TGTGCCAGTAGTACTACCGGGACTGCCCAAGAGACCCAGTACTTC	CASSTTGTAQETQYF
TRBV18	NA	TRBJ2-1	NA	TGTGCCAGCTCACCGTCACAGGAGTTCCACAATGAGCAGTTCTTC	CASSPSQEFHNEQFF